Listed below are T cell receptor beta chains from one sample, sequenced in a study of T cells after yellow fever vaccination. TCRdb redid the calling of the 5' RACE reads with MiXCR, one entry per CDR3 protein. In the table there are more than 95,000 distinct CDR3 sequences, roughly 7.2% of which are singletons. The specimen was CD4+ T cells sorted from PBMCs, collected roughly 45 days after the first yellow fever vaccination. These receptors were obtained from a man younger than 30 who received the YFV17D yellow fever vaccine. CDR3s include the opening cysteine and the closing phenylalanine or tryptophan. A D gene is named only where the DNA matches it firmly. Some rows mark clone size as missing; the rest say once, few, many or name a class of expanded clone.

D,V,size,J,DNA,CDR3
-,TRBV5-1,many,TRBJ2-1,TGCGCCAGCAGCTTGGGGAGCGATGAGCAGTTCTTC,CASSLGSDEQFF
-,TRBV5-1,medium-sized,TRBJ1-2,TGCGCCAGCAGCTTGTCCCCAGGGAACTATGGCTACACCTTC,CASSLSPGNYGYTF
-,TRBV7-2,many,TRBJ1-1,TGTGCCAGCAGCCGCTCCCGGGGGGCTTCTTTGGCTGAAGCTTTCTTT,CASSRSRGASLAEAFF
-,TRBV29-1,-,TRBJ1-1,TGCAGCGTTCGGCTGAAAGGAGGGACCTGGAGAGCTTTCTTT,CSVRLKGGTWRAFF
TRBD2,TRBV11-2,few,TRBJ2-3,TGTGCCAGCAGCGTACTAGCGGATACGCAGTATTTT,CASSVLADTQYF
-,TRBV6-6,many,TRBJ1-2,TGTGCCAGCAGTCCCAAATGGGGCTACACCTTC,CASSPKWGYTF
-,TRBV19,many,TRBJ2-7,TGTGCCAGTAGTTGGCAGGCTTCCTACGAGCAGTACTTC,CASSWQASYEQYF
-,TRBV27,many,TRBJ1-4,TGTGCCAGCAGCGACAGTAAGACTAATGAAAAACTGTTTTTT,CASSDSKTNEKLFF
-,TRBV10-2,many,TRBJ1-1,TGCGCCAGCAGTGAAGAGGGGTCTGAAGCTTTCTTT,CASSEEGSEAFF
-,TRBV4-2,many,TRBJ2-5,TGTGCCAGCAGCCAAGGGGGGGGCAGGTTGCAAGAGACCCAGTACTTC,CASSQGGGRLQETQYF
-,TRBV9,many,TRBJ1-2,TGTGCCAGCAGTGCTGACCGGGGAAGCTATGGCTACACCTTC,CASSADRGSYGYTF
-,TRBV7-2,-,TRBJ2-5,TGTGCCAGCAGCTTAAATGGAGGGGAGGCCCAGTACTTC,CASSLNGGEAQYF
-,TRBV6-5,-,TRBJ1-4,TGTGCCAGCAGCACCGAGGGCAGGGGTAATGAAAAACTGTTTTTT,CASSTEGRGNEKLFF